Listed here are 9 T cell receptor beta chains from one sample, sequenced in a study of shared clonotypes between healthy human individuals. Naive-designated CD8 cells lacked CD45RO, were positively enriched for CCR7, and omitted terminally differentiated effector memory CD45RA+ cells. TCRdb's table, derived via immunoSEQ multiplex PCR, lists solely in-frame clones and lacks some. Here the sample spans roughly 850,000 clones, about 96% being singletons. What was sequenced was naive CD8+ T cells sorted from blood. These TCRs come from a man aged 25 to 45 in good health.

The chain links TRBV11-2 to TRBJ2-7; 7 nucleotides line up with TRBD1. CDR1 and CDR2 (germline): SGHAT, FQNNGV. Losses at the gene ends were 7 bases for V and 0 bases for J; bases not matched to a gene: 9. This CDR3 contains 15 residues. The CDR3 DNA follows: TGTGCCAGCACCCGAAGCAGGGGGACCTCCTACGAGCAGTACTTC. Protein: CASTRSRGTSYEQYF.

CDR3 bases: TGCGCCAGCAGCTTGGAACGAAACTATGGCTACACCTTC. This translates into CASSLERNYGYTF. V and J are TRBV5-1 and TRBJ1-2, with D hard to call. The length of the CDR3 is 13 residues. V lost 0 bases and J lost 2, with 5 bases in between. Germline V gene lookup returns CDR1 SGHRS and CDR2 YFSETQ.

The genes are TRBV30 and TRBJ2-7; 14 nucleotides align to TRBD2. CDR3 size: 13 residues. V was pared by 3 bases and J by 6 bases, with 1 base of the junction left unmatched. The germline V gene has CDR1 GTSNPN and CDR2 SVGIG (reference sequence). CDR3 sequence: CAWRGLAGAEQYF. The CDR3 DNA is TGTGCCTGGAGGGGACTAGCGGGGGCCGAGCAGTACTTC.

This chain links TRBV23-1 with TRBJ1-5; 9 nucleotides align to TRBD1. TRBV23-1 is reported as an ORF; its role is uncertain. The CDR3 sequence is 14 residues long. V lost 9 bases to trimming and J lost 5 bases; unmatched junction nucleotides: 8. CDR3 residues: CARRNRGLYQPQHF. The CDR3 DNA follows: TGCGCCAGACGAAACAGGGGGCTTTATCAGCCCCAGCATTTT.

The chain links TRBV19 to TRBJ2-1; TRBD2 aligns across 8 bases. J lost 4 bases, V lost 3 bases, and 5 bases had no gene match. The length of the CDR3 is 15 residues. Germline V lookup: CDR1 LNHDA, CDR2 SQIVND (reference sequence). DNA for the CDR3: TGTGCCAGTAGTATTTTGTCTAGCGGGTACAATGAGCAGTTCTTC. Amino acid sequence: CASSILSSGYNEQFF. Full variable domain (rest looked up from reference TRBV19 and TRBJ2-1): DGGITQSPKYLFRKEGQNVTLSCEQNLNHDAMYWYRQDPGQGLRLIYYSQIVNDFQKGDIAEGYSVSREKKESFPLTVTSAQKNPTAFYLCASSILSSGYNEQFFGPGTRLTVL.

J is TRBJ2-3 and V is TRBV9, with 9 nucleotides matching TRBD2. Germline loops: CDR1 SGDLS, CDR2 YYNGEE. The CDR3 is 14 amino acids. V was pared by 1 base and J by 7 bases, with 4 bases of the junction left unmatched. DNA for the CDR3: TGTGCCAGCAGCGTAATGCGGGGGGGGAATACGCAGTATTTT. Its translation is CASSVMRGGNTQYF.

As regards this clone: The same CDR3 arises from other DNA sequences in this sample as well. The chain employs TRBV7-9 and TRBJ2-7; D call uncertain. Trimming pared 3 bases from V and 2 bases from J, leaving 8 bases between. The V gene's germline CDR1 is SEHNR and CDR2 FQNEAQ (reference sequence). The CDR3 length is 13 residues. The DNA of the CDR3 is TGTGCCAGCAGCTTTGGTTCCCCCTACGAGCAGTACTTC. This translates into CASSFGSPYEQYF.

Note on this clone: Other DNA variants within this sample encode the same CDR3. CDR3 in amino acids: CASSLVGSTDTQYF. DNA of the CDR3: TGTGCCAGCAGCTTAGTTGGCAGCACAGATACGCAGTATTTT. The rearrangement links TRBV7-6 to TRBJ2-3; D unclear. The CDR3 spans 14 residues. CDR1 is SGHVS, CDR2 FNYEAQ, per germline. V gave up 1 base and J gave up 0 bases, with 5 bases separating them.

The chain couples TRBV27 to TRBJ2-1; D possibly corresponds to TRBD2 (6 bases). The CDR3 contains 14 residues. Per the germline V gene, CDR1 is MNHEY and CDR2 is SMNVEV (reference sequence). With 1 base removed from V and 3 bases from J, the gap between germline ends came to 7 bases. CDR3 residues: CASSLLTSYNEQFF. CDR3 nucleotide sequence: TGTGCCAGCAGTTTATTGACTAGCTACAATGAGCAGTTCTTC.